These 20 T cell receptor beta chains originate from one sample sequenced in a study of T cell responses to AZD1222 COVID-19 vaccine. Sequenced by immunoSEQ multiplex PCR; TCRdb stores in-frame clones only, minus some. The table lists 150,000 to 200,000 clones, 92% of them singletons. Sequences were derived from peripheral blood, sampled 28 days after the second AZD1222 dose. Every receptor here comes from an adult who received the AZD1222 COVID-19 vaccine.

The chain joins TRBV18 to TRBJ1-2; the D is unclear. The germline CDR1 and CDR2 sequences are KGHSH and LQKENI. The CDR3 extends over 16 amino acids. The germline V and J ends were trimmed by 3 bases and 0 bases, with 14 bases remaining between them. The CDR3 reads CASSPGSLLSNYGYTF. As DNA, the CDR3 is TGTGCCAGCTCACCGGGCAGCCTTTTATCTAACTATGGCTACACCTTC.

This rearrangement joins TRBV30 to TRBJ2-1; the match to TRBD2 covers 10 bases. CDR1 is GTSNPN and CDR2 is SVGIG in the germline V gene (reference sequence). The CDR3 spans 13 residues. V shed 7 bases, J shed 3 bases, and the junction held 3 bases outside the gene matches. CDR3 protein: CAFRTSGYNEQFF. The CDR3 DNA follows: TGTGCCTTTCGGACTAGCGGCTACAATGAGCAGTTCTTC.

The V and J genes are TRBV6-5 and TRBJ1-1, with TRBD1 as a possible D gene (5 bases). Germline V gene lookup returns CDR1 MNHEY and CDR2 SVGAGI. V lost 0 bases and J 3 bases, leaving 14 bases between the germline ends. This CDR3 comprises 16 residues. CDR3 sequence reads: CASSYSPSRGDTEAFF. In DNA form, the CDR3 reads TGTGCCAGCAGTTACTCGCCTAGCCGGGGCGACACTGAAGCTTTCTTT.

V and J are TRBV29-1 and TRBJ1-2, with a possible D match to TRBD1 (5 bases). This CDR3 spans 13 amino acids. Germline V gives CDR1 SQVTM, CDR2 ANQGSEA. V gave up 7 bases and J gave up 8 bases, with 20 bases separating them. This chain's CDR3 is CSALGDPVEGYTF. The CDR3 nucleotides are TGCAGCGCGCTGGGGGACCCGGTGGAGGGCTACACCTTC.

The V gene is TRBV5-1, the J gene TRBJ1-1; 7 bases agree with TRBD1. There are 15 residues in the CDR3. Germline loops: CDR1 SGHRS, CDR2 YFSETQ. After removal of 4 bases from V and 0 bases from J, the junction contained 6 bases not matched to a gene. The CDR3, as DNA: TGCGCCAGCAGCCCGGCCGGGACAGTGAACACTGAAGCTTTCTTT. Residues: CASSPAGTVNTEAFF.

This clone occurred once. This chain joins TRBV30 and TRBJ1-2; TRBD1 matches at 8 bases. The CDR3 consists of 15 residues. The V and J ends lost 2 bases and 4 bases, in that order; junction bases with no gene match: 9. Germline V gene data show CDR1 as GTSNPN and CDR2 as SVGIG (reference sequence). The CDR3 bases are TGTGCCTGGAGTTCCTCTCCAGGGGGCAGCTATGGCTACACCTTC. It codes for CAWSSSPGGSYGYTF.

V usage is TRBV19 and J usage is TRBJ2-1; 9 nucleotides match TRBD2. Germline-derived CDR1 and CDR2 are LNHDA and SQIVND (reference sequence). Trimming at V came to 5 bases and at J to 6 bases, leaving 11 bases not matched to a gene. The CDR3 totals 16 residues. The CDR3 region is CASSPKAAGGFNEQFF. CDR3 sequence (DNA): TGTGCCAGTAGTCCAAAGGCGGCGGGAGGGTTCAATGAGCAGTTCTTC.

The chain combines TRBV4-3 with TRBJ2-7; 8 bases map to TRBD2. CDR1 is LGHNA and CDR2 is YSLEER in the germline V gene. With V trimmed by 2 bases and J by 2 bases, 11 bases remained unmatched. The CDR3 is 17 residues long. The CDR3 sequence: CASSQMVGREATYEQYF. CDR3 DNA: TGCGCCAGCAGCCAAATGGTAGGGCGGGAGGCCACCTACGAGCAGTACTTC.

The rearrangement joins TRBV12-3 or TRBV12-4 to TRBJ1-1, with D unresolved. This CDR3 has 13 residues. V was trimmed by 1 base and J by 1 base, leaving 4 bases between them. This CDR3 reads CASSLVGNTEAFF. The CDR3 region has the DNA TGTGCCAGCAGTTTAGTTGGGAACACTGAAGCTTTCTTT.

The rearrangement joins TRBV28 to TRBJ2-7; TRBD2 agrees at 12 bases. This CDR3 is built from 15 residues. V trimming: 7 bases; J trimming: 4 bases; junction bases outside the gene matches: 8. Germline CDR1 is MDHEN and CDR2 is SYDVKM. CDR3 loop: CASTGSSGRGYEQYF. Here the CDR3 DNA reads TGTGCCAGCACGGGTTCTAGCGGGAGGGGTTACGAGCAGTACTTC.

The V call is TRBV7-9, the J call TRBJ1-1; D possibly corresponds to TRBD1 (5 bases). V gave up 6 bases and J gave up 6 bases, with 14 bases separating them. The CDR3 is 13 amino acids. From germline, CDR1 is SEHNR and CDR2 FQNEAQ (reference sequence). CDR3 amino acids: CASSPTSGAEAFF. As DNA, the CDR3 is TGTGCCAGCAGTCCGACATCGGGGGCTGAAGCTTTCTTT. Variable domain in full (rest from reference TRBV7-9 and TRBJ1-1): DTGVSQNPRHKITKRGQNVTFRCDPISEHNRLYWYRQTLGQGPEFLTYFQNEAQLEKSRLLSDRFSAERPKGSFSTLEIQRTEQGDSAMYLCASSPTSGAEAFFGQGTRLTVV.

The gene calls are TRBV6-2 or TRBV6-3 and TRBJ2-5; D might be TRBD2 (6 bases). V lost 4 bases and J 5 bases, leaving 11 bases between the germline ends. The CDR3 length is 13 residues. Germline CDR1 is MNHEY and CDR2 is SVGEGT. The CDR3 spells CASSSTSKETQYF. CDR3 nucleotide sequence: TGTGCCAGCAGTTCAACTAGCAAGGAGACCCAGTACTTC.

J is TRBJ2-7 and V is TRBV27; 8 bases are a match to TRBD2. After removal of 0 bases from V and 2 bases from J, the junction contained 12 bases not matched to a gene. The germline gives CDR1 MNHEY, CDR2 SMNVEV (reference sequence). CDR3 length: 18 residues. CDR3 amino acids: CASSLSPPGLAGTYEQYF. CDR3 DNA sequence: TGTGCCAGCAGTTTATCTCCCCCCGGACTAGCAGGGACCTACGAGCAGTACTTC.

The rearrangement joins TRBV5-6 to TRBJ2-2, with a weak D call TRBD1 (6 bases). This CDR3 contains 17 residues. Deletions cut 4 bases from V and 1 base from J, with 17 bases between. Germline V gene data show CDR1 as SGHDT and CDR2 as YYEEEE. CDR3 region: CASSAIHRERNTGELFF. CDR3 in DNA: TGTGCCAGCAGCGCAATCCACAGGGAGCGGAACACCGGGGAGCTGTTTTTT.

The J gene is TRBJ1-1, the V gene TRBV28; D possibly corresponds to TRBD1 (6 bases). The CDR3 extends over 17 amino acids. Germline assignment: CDR1 MDHEN and CDR2 SYDVKM. The V and J ends lost 2 bases and 6 bases respectively, with 22 bases between them. The CDR3 coding sequence is TGTGCCAGCAGTTTAAGATCTCTTGCAGGGGTGGACGCTGAAGCTTTCTTT. The encoded protein is CASSLRSLAGVDAEAFF.

This sequence joins TRBV6-1 and TRBJ2-7; D remains ambiguous. V was clipped by 0 bases and J by 2 bases, with 11 bases between them. CDR1 MNHNS and CDR2 SASEGT come from the germline V gene. This CDR3 has 15 amino acids. The CDR3 sequence is CASSEAWPIAYEQYF. The CDR3 DNA is TGTGCCAGCAGTGAAGCCTGGCCTATCGCCTACGAGCAGTACTTC.

The chain has TRBV5-1 and TRBJ1-2; the D gene is possibly TRBD1 (6 bases). The CDR3 loop spans 20 amino acids. The ends were cut back, 0 bases at V and 0 bases at J, with 24 bases in the middle. Per germline, CDR1 SGHRS and CDR2 YFSETQ. Here the CDR3 DNA reads TGCGCCAGCAGCTTGGCCGCCCCCTCCTTGACAGGTACTTCTAACTATGGCTACACCTTC. Residues: CASSLAAPSLTGTSNYGYTF.

This clone appeared once. The genes are TRBV7-2 and TRBJ2-3; D tentatively fits TRBD1 or TRBD2 (6 bases each). Trimming stripped 8 bases from V and 7 bases from J, with 22 bases between. Germline-derived CDR1 and CDR2 are SGHTA and FQGNSA. The CDR3 consists of 15 residues. The CDR3 is CASGSTRGEVNTQYF. CDR3 sequence (DNA): TGTGCCAGCGGGTCGACTAGGGGGGAAGTGAATACGCAGTATTTT. The full variable domain, its missing parts supplied by reference TRBV7-2 and TRBJ2-3, is GAGVSQSPSNKVTEKGKDVELRCDPISGHTALYWYRQSLGQGLEFLIYFQGNSAPDKSGLPSDRFSAERTGGSVSTLTIQRTQQEDSAVYLCASGSTRGEVNTQYFGPGTRLTVL.

The rearrangement uses TRBV12-3 or TRBV12-4 and TRBJ1-1; D is uncertain. Trimming shortened V by 3 bases and J by 4 bases, and 3 bases separated the two germline ends. CDR3 length: 11 residues. CDR3 in DNA: TGTGCCAGCAGTTTTGGCACTGAAGCTTTCTTT. Residues: CASSFGTEAFF.

CDR3: CAWSPGQGNQPQHF. The CDR3 coding sequence is TGTGCCTGGAGCCCGGGACAGGGGAATCAGCCCCAGCATTTT. This chain uses TRBV30 with TRBJ1-5; 10 nucleotides line up with TRBD1. V lost 3 bases and J lost 4; bases outside the gene matches: 3. Germline V gene sequence: CDR1 GTSNPN, CDR2 SVGIG (reference sequence). The CDR3 has 14 residues.